This T cell receptor (beta chain) was obtained from a study of regulatory T cells in long-lasting Graves disease. The CDR3 contains 15 residues. The germline V gene encodes CDR1 SGHTA and CDR2 FQGTGA. V lost 5 bases to trimming and J lost 5 bases, with 18 bases between them. Construction of the TCR beta libraries employed iRepertoire HTBI primers in conjunction with Arm-PCR of CDR3 regions. TCRdb passed the multiplex PCR reads through MiXCR, listing each CDR3 protein once. The table lists under 400,000 distinct CDR3 sequences, 16% of them singletons. Ten or more counts support this clonotype. Time point here: newly diagnosed GD, antithyroid drugs for less than 3 months. RNA from PBMCs was the source of the TCR library. This sample also belongs to another study, concerning T cells in Graves' hyperthyroidism and ophthalmopathy.

The rearrangement uses TRBV7-3 and TRBJ2-5; a possible D gene is TRBD1 (6 bases). Sequenced material: peripheral blood mononuclear cells (PBMCs), taken at new diagnosis, from a patient treated with antithyroid drugs. The TCR originated in a man aged 40-49 years with Graves disease. The CDR3: CASSQGLGAGETQYF. DNA for the CDR3: TGTGCCAGCAGCCAAGGTCTGGGGGCGGGCGAGACCCAGTACTTC.